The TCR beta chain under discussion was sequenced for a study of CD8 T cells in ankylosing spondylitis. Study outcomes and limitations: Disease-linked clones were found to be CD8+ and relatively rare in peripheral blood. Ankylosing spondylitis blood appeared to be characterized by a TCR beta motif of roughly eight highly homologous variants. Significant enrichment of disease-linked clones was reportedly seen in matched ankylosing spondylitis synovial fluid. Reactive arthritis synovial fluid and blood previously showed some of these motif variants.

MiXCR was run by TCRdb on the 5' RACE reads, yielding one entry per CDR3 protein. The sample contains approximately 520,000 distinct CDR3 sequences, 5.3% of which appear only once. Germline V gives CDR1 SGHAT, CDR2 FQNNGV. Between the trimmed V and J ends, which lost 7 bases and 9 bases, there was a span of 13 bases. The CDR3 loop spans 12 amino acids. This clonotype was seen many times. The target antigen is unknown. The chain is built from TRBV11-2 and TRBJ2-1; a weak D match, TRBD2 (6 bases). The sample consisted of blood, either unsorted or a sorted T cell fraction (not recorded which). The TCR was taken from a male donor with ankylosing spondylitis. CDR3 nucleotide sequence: TGTGCCAGCATCCTCCTGGGGGGTGAGCAGTTCTTC. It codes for CASILLGGEQFF.